A single sample is the source of the 9 T cell receptor beta chains below, sequenced in a study of cytomegalovirus exposure and HLA in healthy donors. The PCR had 60 Vbeta and 13 Jbeta primers. Libraries were prepared by immunoSEQ multiplex PCR; TCRdb keeps only in-frame clonotypes and omits some of them. Among 190,000 or so clones listed, roughly 80% were seen once. Sample: PBMCs. The receptor set was obtained from a woman between 45 and 60 years old in good health and CMV-seropositive.

Notes on this clone: Relative to the germline gene, one junction end is altered; a read error may explain this. This chain joins TRBV7-9 and TRBJ2-4, with D tentatively TRBD1 (5 bases). The CDR3 is 15 residues long. In germline, CDR1 is SEHNR, CDR2 FQNEAQ (reference sequence). CDR3 DNA: TGTGCCAGCAGCTTAGCGGTAGGGGTCCAAAACAGTCAGTACTTC. Its protein is CASSLAVGVQNSQYF.

CDR3: CASSTESASEAFF. CDR3 coding DNA: TGTGCCAGCAGCACAGAGTCAGCTTCTGAAGCTTTCTTT. The V call is TRBV7-9, the J call TRBJ1-1; D call uncertain. Trimming removed 5 bases from V and 6 bases from J, with 13 bases in between. This CDR3 is 13 amino acids long. Per germline, CDR1 SEHNR and CDR2 FQNEAQ (reference sequence).

This clone showed up just a few times. The chain uses TRBV5-6 and TRBJ2-4; TRBD2 matches at 8 bases. After removal of 0 bases from V and 8 bases from J, the junction contained 7 bases not matched to a gene. From germline, CDR1 is SGHDT and CDR2 YYEEEE. The CDR3 is 15 residues long. The CDR3 region is CASSLVAGGGHIQYF. CDR3 nucleotides: TGTGCCAGCAGCTTGGTGGCGGGGGGAGGGCACATTCAGTACTTC.

V and J are TRBV27 and TRBJ1-6; D might be TRBD1 (5 bases). Per the germline V gene, CDR1 is MNHEY and CDR2 is SMNVEV (reference sequence). This CDR3 is 13 amino acids long. V was shortened by 10 bases and J by 10 bases, with 17 bases between the two germline ends. CDR3 nucleotides: TGTGCCACCTCAGGCCAGGGCACATCACCCCTCCACTTT. It specifies CATSGQGTSPLHF.

The rearrangement uses TRBV13 and TRBJ2-1, with 8 bases matching TRBD1. V gave up 4 bases and J gave up 9 bases; unmatched junction bases: 8. The germline gives CDR1 PRHDT, CDR2 FYEKMQ (reference sequence). This CDR3 is built from 14 residues. Here the CDR3 reads CASSSRGLLSEQFF. CDR3 bases: TGTGCCAGCAGCTCCAGGGGGCTATTGAGTGAGCAGTTCTTC.

V usage is TRBV4-3 and J usage is TRBJ2-2; 8 nucleotides line up with TRBD2. Germline V CDR1 and CDR2: LGHNA, YSLEER. V lost 6 bases to trimming and J lost 2 bases; unmatched junction nucleotides: 11. CDR3 size: 17 residues. CDR3 sequence reads: CASRKSWTSLNTGELFF. The CDR3 DNA is TGCGCCAGCAGAAAATCCTGGACTAGCCTTAACACCGGGGAGCTGTTTTTT.

In nucleotides, the CDR3 is TGTGCCAGCAGTTTATACAGGGGGCTCTATGGCTACACCTTC. The encoded protein is CASSLYRGLYGYTF. The chain recombines TRBV28 with TRBJ1-2, with TRBD1 matching over 9 bases. V lost 1 base, J lost 4 bases, and 1 base stayed unmatched. From germline, CDR1 is MDHEN and CDR2 SYDVKM. The CDR3 spans 14 residues.

Only one count was recorded for this clone. The rearrangement joins TRBV6-1 to TRBJ2-3; 7 bases map to TRBD1. J lost 5 bases, V lost 3 bases, and 11 bases had no gene match. Germline V gene data show CDR1 as MNHNS and CDR2 as SASEGT. The CDR3 has 16 residues. DNA of the CDR3: TGTGCCAGCAGTGAGCCCCAGGGGGTTCGAGGAGATACGCAGTATTTT. Protein sequence: CASSEPQGVRGDTQYF.

The V call is TRBV18, the J call TRBJ2-5; 7 bases are shared with TRBD2. V lost 2 bases to trimming and J lost 3 bases; unmatched junction nucleotides: 6. Germline lookup yields CDR1 KGHSH and CDR2 LQKENI. The CDR3 length is 15 residues. This chain's CDR3 is CASSPGAGGEETQYF. CDR3 nucleotide sequence: TGTGCCAGCTCACCAGGCGCTGGGGGGGAAGAGACCCAGTACTTC. The whole variable domain, remainder taken from reference TRBV18 and TRBJ2-5, is NAGVMQNPRHLVRRRGQEARLRCSPMKGHSHVYWYRQLPEEGLKFMVYLQKENIIDESGMPKERFSAEFPKEGPSILRIQQVVRGDSAAYFCASSPGAGGEETQYFGPGTRLLVL.